Listed below are T cell receptor beta chains from one sample, sequenced in a study of T cells in Graves' hyperthyroidism and ophthalmopathy. TCRdb ran MiXCR on the multiplex PCR reads and lists one entry per CDR3 protein. Among about half a million distinct CDR3 sequences, less than 25% were seen once, and the ten largest hold 26%. The sequenced sample consisted of blood. Every receptor here comes from a young man with Graves' hyperthyroidism. CDR3s include the opening cysteine and the closing phenylalanine or tryptophan. D genes are given only for firm matches. Clone size is shown for a subset of rows, as once, few, many or a class of expanded clone.

>TRBV19|NA|TRBD1|TRBJ1-2
TGTGCCAGTAGCACGGAACAGGGGGACGACCTATATGGCTACACCTTC
CASSTEQGDDLYGYTF
>TRBV7-9|NA|NA|TRBJ2-5
TGTGCCAGCAGCCAACTTCCGGGCGCACCCCAAGAGACCCAGTACTTC
CASSQLPGAPQETQYF
>TRBV4-1|many|TRBD1|TRBJ1-2
TGCGCCAGCAGCCAAGCCGGGACAGGGATTTACGATTATCATGGCTACACCTTC
CASSQAGTGIYDYHGYTF
>TRBV19|NA|TRBD2|TRBJ2-2
TGTGCCAGTAGAGGAGGCGGGGGGGTTACCGGGGAGCTGTTTTTT
CASRGGGGVTGELFF
>TRBV25-1|few|NA|TRBJ2-7
TGTGCCAGCAGCCCCGGGGGTCTGGCCTACGAGCAGTACTTC
CASSPGGLAYEQYF
>TRBV12-3/TRBV12-4|NA|NA|TRBJ1-2
TGTGCCAGCAGGGTTCACAGCCAATATGGCTACACCTTC
CASRVHSQYGYTF
>TRBV29-1|many|TRBD1|TRBJ2-7
TGCAGCGTGACAGGGGCCTCCTACGAGCAGTACTTC
CSVTGASYEQYF
>TRBV20-1|many|TRBD1|TRBJ1-2
TGCAGTGCTAGAGAAGGCAGGGGGCTTCTACGGGGCTACACCTTC
CSAREGRGLLRGYTF
>TRBV12-3/TRBV12-4|many|TRBD1|TRBJ1-6
TGTGCCAGCAGCTCGGGACAGGGGTTTTCACCCCTCCACTTT
CASSSGQGFSPLHF
>TRBV10-2|few|TRBD2|TRBJ2-7
TGCGCCAGCAGTGACGTGGGCGGGGGCTCCTACGAGCAGTACTTC
CASSDVGGGSYEQYF
>TRBV5-1|many|NA|TRBJ2-6
TGCGCCAGCAGCCTGGACGGTTCTGGGGCCAACGTCCTGACTTTC
CASSLDGSGANVLTF
>TRBV2|many|TRBD1|TRBJ1-1
TGTGCCAGCAGCCCGCCTCGGGACAGGGGAAAAGCTTTCTTT
CASSPPRDRGKAFF
>TRBV6-1|many|TRBD1|TRBJ1-2
TGTGCCAGCAGAAATACAGGGGGTAGAGGCTACACCTTC
CASRNTGGRGYTF
>TRBV6-1|many|TRBD1|TRBJ1-1
TGTGCCAGCAGTGAAAGGATGGGACAGCCGCGGGGATGGAGCACTGAAGCTTTCTTT
CASSERMGQPRGWSTEAFF
>TRBV19|many|NA|TRBJ1-2
TGTGCCAGTATGCGGACAGTAAATAACTATGGCTACACCTTC
CASMRTVNNYGYTF
>TRBV28|many|NA|TRBJ2-5
TGTGCCAGCATCCTGGGGGTAGGAGAGACCCAGTACTTC
CASILGVGETQYF
>TRBV28|few|TRBD2|TRBJ2-3
TGTGCCAGCAGCCGGACTAGCGGGGGCGCGGATACGCAGTATTTT
CASSRTSGGADTQYF
>TRBV12-3/TRBV12-4|many|NA|TRBJ1-6
TGTGCCAGCAGTTCTGGTTCACCCCTCCACTTT
CASSSGSPLHF
>TRBV2|NA|NA|TRBJ1-2
TGTGCCAGCAGACCGACATTGGGAGGCTACGCCTTC
CASRPTLGGYAF
>TRBV20-1|NA|NA|TRBJ1-1
TGCAGTGCTAACCCGGACCGAAACACTGAAGCTTTCTTT
CSANPDRNTEAFF
>TRBV6-1|NA|NA|TRBJ1-1
TGTGCCAGCACACCGGGGAGGAACACTGAAGCTTTCTTT
CASTPGRNTEAFF
>TRBV12-3/TRBV12-4|NA|NA|TRBJ2-2
TGTGCCAGCAGTTGGGCGGGGACCGGGGAGCTGTTTTTT
CASSWAGTGELFF
>TRBV2|NA|NA|TRBJ2-7
TGTGCCAGCAAGAAGAGCTCCTACGAGCAGTACTTC
CASKKSSYEQYF
>TRBV29-1|many|TRBD1|TRBJ1-2
TGCAGCGTGGGACAGCTCCTTAACTATGGCTACACCTTC
CSVGQLLNYGYTF
>TRBV20-1|NA|NA|TRBJ1-1
TGCAGTGCTAGGGACGGCGCGAGGGGAGCTTTCTTT
CSARDGARGAFF
>TRBV12-3/TRBV12-4|many|NA|TRBJ1-5
TGTGCCAGCAGCCTCGCCCGGGGGGGTCAGCCCCAGCATTTT
CASSLARGGQPQHF
>TRBV12-3/TRBV12-4|NA|TRBD1|TRBJ2-2
TGTGCCAGCAGTTTTCATTCCGGGACAGGGGTTGCCGGGGAGCTGTTTTTT
CASSFHSGTGVAGELFF
>TRBV6-5|many|TRBD1|TRBJ2-7
TGTGCCAGCAGTTACGGGACAGAGGGGTCCTACGAGCAGTACTTC
CASSYGTEGSYEQYF
>TRBV28|NA|TRBD1|TRBJ2-3
TGTGCCAGCAGTGTGCCTCCGGACAGGGGCCTCACAGCTACGCAGTATTTT
CASSVPPDRGLTATQYF
>TRBV11-2|few|NA|TRBJ2-4
TGTGCCAGCAGGGTTTCGCGTTCTGCCAAAAACATTCAGTACTTC
CASRVSRSAKNIQYF
>TRBV11-2|NA|NA|TRBJ2-2
TGTGCCAGCAGACGACTCTCCAGGGGAGTAGCCGGGGAGCTGGTTTTT
CASRRLSRGVAGELVF
>TRBV19|many|NA|TRBJ1-1
TGTGCCAGTAGTAGCCCGGGGGAGAGACTCACTGAAGCTTTCTTT
CASSSPGERLTEAFF
>TRBV12-3/TRBV12-4|NA|NA|TRBJ2-7
TGTGCCAGCAGTTCTCAAACAGGTCTAAGCTCCTACGAGCAGTACTTC
CASSSQTGLSSYEQYF
>TRBV6-1|many|NA|TRBJ1-5
TGTGCCAGCAGTCCTTTTGAGAGGGGGGATCAGCCCCAGCATTTT
CASSPFERGDQPQHF
>TRBV28|many|NA|TRBJ1-1
TGTGCCACCGCTCGGGGGGTCACTGAAGCTTTCTTT
CATARGVTEAFF
>TRBV2|NA|TRBD1|TRBJ1-3
TGTGCCAGCAACTTAGGGGGCCCTTCTGGAAACACCATATATTTT
CASNLGGPSGNTIYF
>TRBV19|many|NA|TRBJ1-1
TGTGCCAGTAGTATTGGGACGGGGCCTCGGACTGAAGCTTTCTTT
CASSIGTGPRTEAFF
>TRBV5-1|few|NA|TRBJ2-7
TGCGCCAGCAGCTTCGGCGGGGACTTCTACGAGCAGTACTTC
CASSFGGDFYEQYF
>TRBV6-5|many|NA|TRBJ1-1
TGTGCCAGCAGTTTACAAGGAAACCCTGAAGCTTTCTTT
CASSLQGNPEAFF
>TRBV15|few|NA|TRBJ2-3
TGTGCCACTGAAGTGATTGTCACAGATACGCAGTATTTT
CATEVIVTDTQYF
>TRBV20-1|few|TRBD1|TRBJ1-5
TGCAGTGCTAGATTAGCCGGGACAGGGAGCAATCAGCCCCAGCATTTT
CSARLAGTGSNQPQHF
>TRBV19|NA|NA|TRBJ2-7
TGTGCCAGTAGTATACGCAATTCATCCTACGATCAGTACTTC
CASSIRNSSYDQYF
>TRBV6-1|few|TRBD1|TRBJ1-1
TGTGCCGGCGAGGGCGGTGCAGGGGGCGGTTACGGAGCTTTCTTT
CAGEGGAGGGYGAFF
>TRBV6-1|many|NA|TRBJ2-7
TGTGCCAGCACCCTGGGCCATGGGTTTTACGAGCAGTACTTC
CASTLGHGFYEQYF
>TRBV2|NA|NA|TRBJ1-1
TGTGCCATGTGGGGCCAGGGCGGGGGGAAGTGGAACACTGAAGCTTTCTTT
CAMWGQGGGKWNTEAFF
>TRBV6-2/TRBV6-3|few|TRBD1|TRBJ2-7
TGTGCCAGCAGTTACCCTTCCGGGACAGGGCGGCGGGTTCGGGGGTACGAGCAGTACTTC
CASSYPSGTGRRVRGYEQYF
>TRBV28|many|TRBD1|TRBJ1-1
TGTGCCAGCAGTTTGAGCCACAGGGGCACTGAAGCTTTCTTT
CASSLSHRGTEAFF
>TRBV6-1|NA|TRBD1|TRBJ1-2
TGTGCCAGCAGTAATCCTTCGGGACAGGGGAATGATGGCTACACCTTC
CASSNPSGQGNDGYTF
>TRBV6-5|many|NA|TRBJ1-4
TGTGCCAGCAGTTACTCGTGGGGAGATGAAAAACTGTTTTTT
CASSYSWGDEKLFF
>TRBV10-3|many|NA|TRBJ1-1
TGTGCCATCAGTGAGGGGGGTGAGAGCACTGAAGCTTTCTTT
CAISEGGESTEAFF
>TRBV12-3/TRBV12-4|many|NA|TRBJ1-3
TGTGCCAGCACTTCGTGGGTGGACTCTGGAAACACCATATATTTT
CASTSWVDSGNTIYF
>TRBV27|many|NA|TRBJ2-7
TGTGCCAGCAGTCTCATGGGACACGGATACGAGCAGTACTTC
CASSLMGHGYEQYF
>TRBV11-3|many|TRBD1|TRBJ1-3
TGTGCCAGCAGCGCCGGGACAGCCTCTGGAAACACCATATATTTT
CASSAGTASGNTIYF